This TCR beta chain was observed in a study of T-cell memory formation after mild COVID-19. Across the study: TCR clusters largely stayed donor specific. Regarding the study as a whole: Nothing showed for sure that second-wave clones peaking on day 37 were SARS-CoV-2 specific. Pre-infection memory held some responding clones, suggesting pre-existing cross-reactive T cells responded.

CDR3 length: 13 residues. V lost 7 bases and J lost 3, with 13 bases in between. Per the germline V gene, CDR1 is SGHRS and CDR2 is YFSETQ. Only a few counts were recorded for this clonotype. Its antigen is as yet unknown. One entry per CDR3 protein results from TCRdb running MiXCR on the 5' RACE reads. The table has 250,000 to 350,000 distinct CDR3 sequences, approximately 16% seen once. The sample consisted of PBMCs or a T cell subset sorted from them (not recorded which). The clonotype originates from a man younger than 30 who had mild COVID-19 (a few samples of this study predate the infection). Cell type and time point are not known. The chain combines TRBV5-1 with TRBJ2-5; a weak D match, TRBD2 (6 bases). This chain's CDR3 is CASFAPGEETQYF. CDR3 DNA sequence: TGCGCCAGCTTTGCGCCGGGGGAAGAGACCCAGTACTTC.